The 21 T cell receptor beta chains reported below all come from one sample, sequenced in a study of neoadjuvant anti-PD-1 for oral cavity cancer. The time point here: after neoadjuvant nivolumab, at surgical resection. Method: immunoSEQ multiplex PCR; TCRdb's copy keeps in-frame clones and lacks some. The data show roughly 7,800 clones, with roughly three fifths seen just once and about 3.5% held by the top ten. This material consisted of PBMCs, taken after nivolumab (anti-PD-1) treatment. These receptors were collected from a person aged 35-79 years with oral cavity squamous cell carcinoma.

This clone was picked up a small number of times. The chain is built from TRBV5-1 and TRBJ1-4; D uncertain. The V end lost 4 bases, the J end lost 3 bases, and 10 bases lay between the germline ends. Germline-derived CDR1 and CDR2 are SGHRS and YFSETQ. This CDR3 is built from 14 residues. As DNA, the CDR3 is TGCGCCAGCAGCCCAGACCCTGCTAATGAAAAACTGTTTTTT. It codes for CASSPDPANEKLFF.

The gene calls are TRBV6-5 and TRBJ2-1, with 8 bases fitting TRBD2. The CDR3 covers 15 residues. V shed 2 bases and J 9 bases; nucleotides not matched to a gene: 9. Germline-derived CDR1 and CDR2 are MNHEY and SVGAGI. CDR3 residues: CASSYPTGGPSEQFF. CDR3 bases: TGTGCCAGCAGTTACCCCACGGGGGGGCCGAGTGAGCAGTTCTTC.

The chain carries TRBV15 and TRBJ2-5; a weak D match, TRBD2 (5 bases). V was pared by 0 bases and J by 2 bases, with 7 bases between. The germline gives CDR1 LNHNV, CDR2 YYDKDF (reference sequence). The CDR3 contains 14 residues. CDR3 sequence: CATSRDPGQETQYF. The CDR3 region has the DNA TGTGCCACCAGCAGAGATCCGGGGCAAGAGACCCAGTACTTC.

This chain joins TRBV7-2 and TRBJ2-1, with no clear D. CDR1 and CDR2 (germline): SGHTA, FQGNSA. Trimming removed 2 bases from V and 7 bases from J, with 9 bases in between. The CDR3 contains 13 residues. The CDR3 sequence: CASSLNTENEQFF. CDR3 DNA sequence: TGTGCCAGCAGCTTAAACACAGAAAATGAGCAGTTCTTC.

The chain has TRBV9 and TRBJ2-7; D gene unclear. Deletions cut 0 bases from V and 0 bases from J, with 7 bases between. This CDR3 region has 14 residues. Germline assignment: CDR1 SGDLS and CDR2 YYNGEE. DNA for the CDR3: TGTGCCAGCAGCGTAGCCCCCTACTCCTACGAGCAGTACTTC. It yields the protein CASSVAPYSYEQYF.

The chain links TRBV13 to TRBJ2-1; 9 nucleotides align to TRBD2. This CDR3 spans 15 amino acids. Germline V gene lookup returns CDR1 PRHDT and CDR2 FYEKMQ (reference sequence). V was clipped by 5 bases and J by 7 bases; unmatched bases: 9. CDR3 protein: CASSPGGGAKNEQFF. CDR3 DNA sequence: TGTGCCAGCAGCCCCGGCGGGGGGGCGAAGAATGAGCAGTTCTTC.

The chain couples TRBV6-6 to TRBJ2-1; D remains unclear. Trimming shortened V by 0 bases and J by 9 bases, and 9 bases separated the two germline ends. CDR1 and CDR2 (germline): MNHNY, SVGAGI (reference sequence). This CDR3 has 13 amino acids. The DNA for the CDR3 is TGTGCCAGCAGTTACTCCGCGGTCGTTGAGCAGTTCTTC. Translated: CASSYSAVVEQFF.

The chain combines TRBV19 with TRBJ1-5; D gene unclear. The length of the CDR3 is 13 residues. V dropped 9 bases and J dropped 6 bases, with 15 bases sitting between them. The germline V gene encodes CDR1 LNHDA and CDR2 SQIVND (reference sequence). This chain's CDR3 is CASSERTGQPQHF. The CDR3 bases are TGTGCCAGCTCCGAGCGTACGGGTCAGCCCCAGCATTTT.

The chain couples TRBV7-9 to TRBJ1-5; weak D call: TRBD1 (6 bases). The CDR3 loop spans 14 amino acids. V shed 5 bases and J shed 3 bases, with 11 bases lying between them. Looked up from germline, CDR1 is SEHNR and CDR2 is FQNEAQ (reference sequence). CDR3 nucleotide sequence: TGTGCCAGCAGCCCCGACAGGATCAATCAGCCCCAGCATTTT. Translated: CASSPDRINQPQHF.

The chain recombines TRBV28 with TRBJ2-5, with D possibly matching TRBD2 (6 bases). V lost 3 bases to trimming and J lost 3 bases, with 11 bases between them. Germline values: CDR1 MDHEN, CDR2 SYDVKM. This CDR3 region has 14 residues. Written as DNA, the CDR3 is TGTGCCAGCAGTTTGTTCGGGGGAAAAGAGACCCAGTACTTC. It is translated as CASSLFGGKETQYF.

This clone was seen a handful of times. This sequence joins TRBV7-2 and TRBJ2-7, with a possible D match to TRBD1 (5 bases). Germline V gene lookup returns CDR1 SGHTA and CDR2 FQGNSA. The CDR3 length is 15 residues. With 4 bases removed from V and 5 bases from J, the gap between germline ends came to 18 bases. The DNA for the CDR3 is TGTGCCAGCAGCTCCTCAGGGTCACTTTTCCACGAGCAGTACTTC. Translation: CASSSSGSLFHEQYF.

The J gene is TRBJ2-5, the V gene TRBV5-1, with D perhaps matching TRBD2 (7 bases). CDR3 length: 16 residues. Per germline, CDR1 SGHRS and CDR2 YFSETQ. Trimming removed 1 base at V and 0 bases at J, with 13 bases between. The CDR3 nucleotides are TGCGCCAGCAGCTTGTATGGGGGGGGCCACCAAGAGACCCAGTACTTC. Protein: CASSLYGGGHQETQYF.

This chain links TRBV7-2 with TRBJ1-5, with D perhaps matching TRBD1 (6 bases). In germline, CDR1 is SGHTA, CDR2 FQGNSA. With 3 bases removed from V and 5 bases from J, the gap between germline ends came to 14 bases. CDR3 length: 15 amino acids. CDR3 loop: CASSLSRDTYQPQHF. The CDR3 DNA reads as TGTGCCAGCAGCTTGAGCCGGGACACTTATCAGCCCCAGCATTTT.

V and J are TRBV7-2 and TRBJ1-3, with D perhaps TRBD1 (5 bases). The CDR3 spans 16 residues. Germline V gene lookup returns CDR1 SGHTA and CDR2 FQGNSA. Deletions cut 3 bases from V and 0 bases from J, with 12 bases between. The CDR3 bases are TGTGCCAGCAGCTTGCGACAGCTTAGCTCTGGAAACACCATATATTTT. It codes for CASSLRQLSSGNTIYF. Drawing the rest from reference TRBV7-2 and TRBJ1-3, the complete variable domain is GAGVSQSPSNKVTEKGKDVELRCDPISGHTALYWYRQSLGQGLEFLIYFQGNSAPDKSGLPSDRFSAERTGGSVSTLTIQRTQQEDSAVYLCASSLRQLSSGNTIYFGEGSWLTVV.

The V call is TRBV11-2, the J call TRBJ1-1, with D possibly TRBD1 on 5 matching bases. Germline assignment: CDR1 SGHAT and CDR2 FQNNGV. The CDR3 covers 15 residues. V gave up 1 base and J gave up 8 bases, with 17 bases separating them. CDR3 amino acids: CASSLGPGGVEEAFF. Written as DNA, the CDR3 is TGTGCCAGCAGCTTAGGCCCAGGAGGGGTCGAGGAAGCTTTCTTT. Filled out from reference TRBV11-2 and TRBJ1-1, the complete variable domain reads EAGVAQSPRYKIIEKRQSVAFWCNPISGHATLYWYQQILGQGPKLLIQFQNNGVVDDSQLPKDRFSAERLKGVDSTLKIQPAKLEDSAVYLCASSLGPGGVEEAFFGQGTRLTVV.

The chain combines TRBV6-1 with TRBJ2-1, with no clear D. Trimming cost V 10 bases and J 0 bases, with 10 bases left between them. Looked up from germline, CDR1 is MNHNS and CDR2 is SASEGT. CDR3 length: 13 residues. The CDR3 sequence: CATDGRSYNEQFF. For the CDR3, the DNA is TGTGCCACCGACGGACGCTCCTACAATGAGCAGTTCTTC.

The chain joins TRBV6-1 to TRBJ1-6; perhaps TRBD1 as D (5 bases). The CDR3 extends over 14 amino acids. V lost 7 bases to trimming and J lost 7 bases, with 14 bases between them. Germline V gene data show CDR1 as MNHNS and CDR2 as SASEGT. The CDR3 bases are TGTGCCAGCACGTGGGGCGGATCGAATTCACCCCTCCACTTT. This encodes CASTWGGSNSPLHF.

This chain joins TRBV2 and TRBJ1-1; no reliable D call. Trimming shortened V by 4 bases and J by 4 bases, and 4 bases separated the two germline ends. CDR3 length equals 11 residues. CDR1 and CDR2 (germline): SNHLY, FYNNEI. The chain's CDR3 is CASSGGTEAFF. CDR3 DNA sequence: TGTGCCAGCAGTGGTGGCACTGAAGCTTTCTTT.

In its sample, this clone was seen once. The chain couples TRBV12-5 to TRBJ2-7, with TRBD2 matching over 8 bases. The CDR3 totals 17 residues. Germline CDR1 LGHNT, CDR2 FRNRAP. The CDR3 loop reads CAQPLPTPGGSTYEQYF. The DNA of the CDR3 is TGTGCCCAGCCCCTCCCAACCCCGGGGGGGTCTACCTACGAGCAGTACTTC.

The chain carries TRBV5-5 and TRBJ1-1; weak D call: TRBD1 (6 bases). Trimming cost V 4 bases and J 7 bases, with 14 bases left between them. CDR3 length: 13 amino acids. Germline V gene data show CDR1 as SGHKS and CDR2 as YYEKEE (reference sequence). DNA for the CDR3: TGTGCCAGCAGCCCAGGGATCAGGGGTGAAGCTTTCTTT. Translation: CASSPGIRGEAFF.

The CDR3 sequence is CASRGQVMETQYF. CDR3 coding DNA: TGTGCCAGCAGAGGACAGGTGATGGAGACCCAGTACTTC. This chain connects TRBV27 to TRBJ2-5, with TRBD1 matching over 7 bases. With 6 bases clipped from V and 5 bases from J, the junction kept 6 bases outside the gene matches. This CDR3 spans 13 amino acids. Per the germline V gene, CDR1 is MNHEY and CDR2 is SMNVEV (reference sequence).